This TCR beta chain was sequenced during a study of cytomegalovirus exposure and HLA in healthy donors. V lost 0 bases and J 4 bases, leaving 7 bases between the germline ends. The CDR3 totals 14 residues. CDR1 MNHEY and CDR2 SMNVEV come from the germline V gene (reference sequence). Study results and limitations: One later analysis reportedly identified an Asian-associated ancestry cluster that showed fewer N-insertions than the roughly 600-donor mean. TCR beta V segments were, for the most part, productive about 87% or about 30% of the time in an earlier analysis.

The PCR had 60 Vbeta and 13 Jbeta primers. Original data processing: Later work found about 80 million unique TCR beta chains, with around 10 million shared. Generated by immunoSEQ multiplex PCR, the TCRdb table keeps only in-frame clones and is missing some. V and J calls and clone size are those listed in that table; D and trimming were worked out from the DNA. The sample lists under 200,000 clones, approximately 77% seen once, with about 7.9% in the top ten. In the case of this clone: Its antigen is unidentified. This sample also contains other DNA sequences that code for the same CDR3.

Sample: PBMCs. V usage is TRBV27 and J usage is TRBJ2-1, with TRBD1 as a possible D gene (6 bases). The receptor's source is a male donor in good health and CMV-seropositive. This CDR3 reads CASSLSRGYNEQFF. The CDR3 DNA sequence: TGTGCCAGCAGTTTATCCAGGGGTTACAATGAGCAGTTCTTC.